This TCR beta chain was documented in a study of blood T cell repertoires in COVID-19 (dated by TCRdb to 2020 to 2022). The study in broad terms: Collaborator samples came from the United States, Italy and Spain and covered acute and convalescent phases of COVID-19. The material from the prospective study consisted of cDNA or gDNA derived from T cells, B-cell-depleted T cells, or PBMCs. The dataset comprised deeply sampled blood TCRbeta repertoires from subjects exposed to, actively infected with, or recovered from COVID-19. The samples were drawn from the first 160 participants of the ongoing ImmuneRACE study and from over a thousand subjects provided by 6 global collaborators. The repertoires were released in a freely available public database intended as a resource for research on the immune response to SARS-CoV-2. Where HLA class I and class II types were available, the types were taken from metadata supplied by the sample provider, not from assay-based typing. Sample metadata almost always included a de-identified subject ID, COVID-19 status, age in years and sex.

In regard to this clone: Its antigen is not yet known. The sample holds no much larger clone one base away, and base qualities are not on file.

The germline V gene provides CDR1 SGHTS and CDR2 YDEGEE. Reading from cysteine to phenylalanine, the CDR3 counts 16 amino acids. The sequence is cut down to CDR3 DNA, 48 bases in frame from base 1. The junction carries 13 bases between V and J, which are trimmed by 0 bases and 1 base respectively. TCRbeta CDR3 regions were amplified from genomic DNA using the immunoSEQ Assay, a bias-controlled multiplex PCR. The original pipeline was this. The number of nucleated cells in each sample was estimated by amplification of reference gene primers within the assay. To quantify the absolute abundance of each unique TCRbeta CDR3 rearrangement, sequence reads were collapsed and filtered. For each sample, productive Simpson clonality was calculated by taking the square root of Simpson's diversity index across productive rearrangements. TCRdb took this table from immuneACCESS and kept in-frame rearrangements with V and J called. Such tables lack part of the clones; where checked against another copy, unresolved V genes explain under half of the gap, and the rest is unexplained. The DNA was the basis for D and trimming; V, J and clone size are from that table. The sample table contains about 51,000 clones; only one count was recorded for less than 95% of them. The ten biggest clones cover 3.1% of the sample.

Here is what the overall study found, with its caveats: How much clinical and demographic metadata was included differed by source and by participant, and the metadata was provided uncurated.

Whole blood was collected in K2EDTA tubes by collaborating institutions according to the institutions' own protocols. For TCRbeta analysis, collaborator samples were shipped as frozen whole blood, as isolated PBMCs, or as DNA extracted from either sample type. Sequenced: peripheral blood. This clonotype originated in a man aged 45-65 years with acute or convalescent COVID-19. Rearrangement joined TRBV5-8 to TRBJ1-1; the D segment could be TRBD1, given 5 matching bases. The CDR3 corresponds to CASSLGQSISNTEAFF. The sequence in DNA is TGTGCCAGCAGCTTGGGACAGTCCATTTCGAACACTGAAGCTTTCTTT. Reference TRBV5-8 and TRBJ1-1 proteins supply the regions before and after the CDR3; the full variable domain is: EAGVTQSPTHLIKTRGQQATLRCSPISGHTSVYWYQQALGLGLQFLLWYDEGEERNRGNFPPRFSGRQFPNYSSELNVNALELEDSALYLCASSLGQSISNTEAFFGQGTRLTVV.